The present T cell receptor (beta chain) was sequenced within a study of regulatory T cells in long-lasting Graves disease. Trimming took off 0 bases at V and 4 bases at J, with 10 bases between the two ends. The CDR3 is 15 amino acids. Germline V gives CDR1 MNHNY, CDR2 SVGAGI (reference sequence). As to time point: newly diagnosed GD, antithyroid drugs for less than 3 months. Scientists built the TCR library using RNA that was extracted from PBMCs. This clonotype was detected many times. Antigen specificity is unknown. Study observations and caveats: Persistent Graves' patients showed less TCR diversity than newly diagnosed ones.

The authors built TCR beta libraries using iRepertoire HTBI primers and Arm-PCR of CDR3 regions. In the original processing: Detected in the samples were just over 60 TRBV and 15 or so TRBJ segments. TCRdb re-called the multiplex PCR reads through MiXCR, storing one row per CDR3 protein. These V and J calls rely on TCRdb rather than the paper's analysis. The sample has about 400,000 distinct CDR3 sequences, 15% seen once. This same sample was also taken into another study, of T cells in Graves' hyperthyroidism and ophthalmopathy.

The clonotype originates from a woman in her thirties or forties with Graves disease. This specimen consisted of peripheral blood mononuclear cells (PBMCs), obtained at new diagnosis, from a patient treated with antithyroid drugs. The chain is built from TRBV6-6 and TRBJ2-1; D is ambiguous. The CDR3, as DNA: TGTGCCAGCAGTTACTCGGAAGGGTTGTACAATGAGCAGTTCTTC. Amino acids: CASSYSEGLYNEQFF.